This T cell receptor (beta chain) was captured in a study of Graves' ophthalmopathy and Graves' hyperthyroidism. Study-level findings and limits: The majority of expanded thyroid clonotypes above 0.001 frequency also occurred in blood.

TCR beta CDR3 regions were amplified from RNA transcripts. Investigators did first-round RT-PCR with HTBI primers, then second-round multiplex PCR. TCRdb used MiXCR to reprocess the multiplex PCR reads, holding one entry per CDR3 protein. The table lists roughly 1.1 million distinct CDR3 sequences, roughly two fifths of them singletons. This clonotype was detected a few times. Its target is unknown. CDR3 length equals 14 residues. In germline, CDR1 is MDHEN, CDR2 SYDVKM. V was pared by 5 bases and J by 8 bases, with 11 bases of the junction left unmatched. The TCR comes from an adult man with Graves' hyperthyroidism. The specimen sequenced was peripheral blood or thyroid tissue (not recorded which). J is TRBJ1-2 and V is TRBV28; 7 nucleotides align to TRBD1. CDR3 sequence (DNA): TGTGCCAGCAGTCTCCTCTCGGGACAGCTCGGCTACACCTTC. Its protein is CASSLLSGQLGYTF.